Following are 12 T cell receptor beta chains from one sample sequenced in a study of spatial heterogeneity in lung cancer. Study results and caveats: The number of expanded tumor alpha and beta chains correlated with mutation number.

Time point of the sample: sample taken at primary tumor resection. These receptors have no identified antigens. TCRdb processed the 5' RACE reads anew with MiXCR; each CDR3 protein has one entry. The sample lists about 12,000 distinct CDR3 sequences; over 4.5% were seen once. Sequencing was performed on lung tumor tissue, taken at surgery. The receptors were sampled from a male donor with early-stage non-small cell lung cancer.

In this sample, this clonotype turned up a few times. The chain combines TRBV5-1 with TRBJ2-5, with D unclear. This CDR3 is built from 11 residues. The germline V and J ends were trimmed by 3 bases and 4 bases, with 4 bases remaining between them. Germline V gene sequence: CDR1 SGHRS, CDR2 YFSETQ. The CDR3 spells CASSWGETQYF. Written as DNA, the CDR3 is TGCGCCAGCAGCTGGGGAGAGACCCAGTACTTC.

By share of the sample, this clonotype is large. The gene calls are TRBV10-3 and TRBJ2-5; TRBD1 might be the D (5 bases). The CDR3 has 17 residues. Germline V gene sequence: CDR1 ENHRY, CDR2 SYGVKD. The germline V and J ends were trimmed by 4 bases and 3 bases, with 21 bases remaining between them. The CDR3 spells CAISGPGFGAKKETQYF. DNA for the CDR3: TGTGCCATCAGTGGGCCAGGGTTTGGTGCGAAGAAAGAGACCCAGTACTTC.

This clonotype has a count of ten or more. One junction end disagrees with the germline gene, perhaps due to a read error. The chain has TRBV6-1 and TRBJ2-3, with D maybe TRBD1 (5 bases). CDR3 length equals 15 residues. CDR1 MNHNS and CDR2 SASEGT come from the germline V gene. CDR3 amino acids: CASSEARQGTVTQYF. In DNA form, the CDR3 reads TGTGCCAGCAGTGAAGCGCGTCAGGGTACAGTTACGCAGTATTTT.

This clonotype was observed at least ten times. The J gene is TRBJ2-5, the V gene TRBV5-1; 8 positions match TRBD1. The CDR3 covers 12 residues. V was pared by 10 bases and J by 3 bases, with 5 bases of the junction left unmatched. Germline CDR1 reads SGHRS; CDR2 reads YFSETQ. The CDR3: CALRGREETQYF. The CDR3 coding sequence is TGCGCCCTCAGGGGGCGGGAAGAGACCCAGTACTTC.

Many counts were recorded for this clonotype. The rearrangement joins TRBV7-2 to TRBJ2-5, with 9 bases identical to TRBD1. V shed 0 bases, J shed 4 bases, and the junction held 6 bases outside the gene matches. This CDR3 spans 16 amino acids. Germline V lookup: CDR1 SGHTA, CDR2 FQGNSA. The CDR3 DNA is TGTGCCAGCAGCTTAGCCCTCCGGGACAGGGTAGAGACCCAGTACTTC. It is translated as CASSLALRDRVETQYF.

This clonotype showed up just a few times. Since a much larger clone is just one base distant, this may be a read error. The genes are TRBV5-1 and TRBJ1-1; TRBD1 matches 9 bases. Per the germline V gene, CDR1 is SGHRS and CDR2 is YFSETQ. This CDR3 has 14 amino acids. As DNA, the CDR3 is TGCACCAGCAGCCGGGACAGGGAAGGGGCTGAAGCTTTCTTT. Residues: CTSSRDREGAEAFF.

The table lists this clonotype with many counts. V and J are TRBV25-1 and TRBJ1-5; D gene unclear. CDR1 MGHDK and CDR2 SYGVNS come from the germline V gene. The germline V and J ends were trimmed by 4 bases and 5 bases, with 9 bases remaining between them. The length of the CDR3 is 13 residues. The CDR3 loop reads CASSAMGDQPQHF. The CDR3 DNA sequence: TGTGCCAGCAGTGCGATGGGAGATCAGCCCCAGCATTTT.

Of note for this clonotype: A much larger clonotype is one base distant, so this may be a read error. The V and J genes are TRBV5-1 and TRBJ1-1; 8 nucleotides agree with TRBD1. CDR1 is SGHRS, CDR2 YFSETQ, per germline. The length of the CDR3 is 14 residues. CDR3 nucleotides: TGCGCCAGCAGCGGGACAGGTCTGAACACTGGAGCTTTCTTT. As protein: CASSGTGLNTGAFF.

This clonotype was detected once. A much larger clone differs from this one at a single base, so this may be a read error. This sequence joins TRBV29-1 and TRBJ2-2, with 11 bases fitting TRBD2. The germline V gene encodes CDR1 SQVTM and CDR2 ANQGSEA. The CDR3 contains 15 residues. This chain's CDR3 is CSASGGPPNTRELFF. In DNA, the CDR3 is TGCAGCGCTAGCGGGGGGCCCCCGAACACCAGGGAGCTGTTTTTT.

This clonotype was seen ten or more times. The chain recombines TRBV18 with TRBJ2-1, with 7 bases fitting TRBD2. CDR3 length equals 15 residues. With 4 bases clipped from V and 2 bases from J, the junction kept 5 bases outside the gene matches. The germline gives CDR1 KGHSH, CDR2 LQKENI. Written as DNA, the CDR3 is TGTGCCAGCTCACTACCGGGACTACCCTACAATGAGCAGTTCTTC. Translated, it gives CASSLPGLPYNEQFF. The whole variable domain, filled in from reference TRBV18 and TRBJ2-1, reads NAGVMQNPRHLVRRRGQEARLRCSPMKGHSHVYWYRQLPEEGLKFMVYLQKENIIDESGMPKERFSAEFPKEGPSILRIQQVVRGDSAAYFCASSLPGLPYNEQFFGPGTRLTVL.

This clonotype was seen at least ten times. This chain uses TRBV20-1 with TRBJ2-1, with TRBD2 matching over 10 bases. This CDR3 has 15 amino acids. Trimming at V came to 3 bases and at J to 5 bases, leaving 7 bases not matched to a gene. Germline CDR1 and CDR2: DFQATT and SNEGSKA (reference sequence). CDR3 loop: CSASILAGDHNEQFF. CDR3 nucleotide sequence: TGCAGTGCTAGTATCCTAGCGGGGGACCACAATGAGCAGTTCTTC.

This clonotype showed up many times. The CDR3 DNA follows: TGCAGTGCTAGGCACGGTAACTCTGGGGCCAACGTCCTGACTTTC. Translation: CSARHGNSGANVLTF. The V call is TRBV20-1, the J call TRBJ2-6; D gene unclear. Germline CDR1 and CDR2: DFQATT and SNEGSKA (reference sequence). CDR3 length: 15 amino acids. With 3 bases removed from V and 0 bases from J, the gap between germline ends came to 9 bases.